The clone carrying this T cell receptor (beta chain) turned up a few times. Its target is unknown. These data originate in a study of blood T cells in healthy people across ages. Broader study findings: A greater number of naive CD4+ cells and higher diversity distinguished long-lived donors from aged donors.

CDR3 length equals 13 residues. Trimming took off 1 base at V and 7 bases at J, with 7 bases between the two ends. The use of a sample-barcoded 5' primer and a J-beta primer mix characterized a second PCR of roughly 6 to 11 cycles. TCRdb ran MiXCR on the 5' RACE reads and lists one entry per CDR3 protein. The sample shows 600,000 or so distinct CDR3 sequences, approximately 30% of them seen only once. Sequenced sample: blood. This TCR was sampled from a woman older than 75 in good health. The V and J genes are TRBV12-3 or TRBV12-4 and TRBJ2-2, with D possibly called TRBD1 or TRBD2 (5 bases each). DNA for the CDR3: TGTGCCAGCAGTTTAGGAGGGGTCGGGGAGCTGTTTTTT. Its translation: CASSLGGVGELFF.